These 20 T cell receptor beta chains were all obtained from the same sample, sequenced in a study of blood T cell repertoires in COVID-19. Sequencing used immunoSEQ multiplex PCR; TCRdb keeps in-frame clones, though not all of them. Among about 180,000 clones listed, roughly 87% were seen once. The source material was PBMCs or T cells enriched from blood (not recorded which). These receptors came from a woman between 45 and 65 years old who had recovered from COVID-19.

V gene TRBV5-1 combines with J gene TRBJ1-2; TRBD1 matches at 8 bases. The CDR3 has 15 residues. V lost 4 bases to trimming and J lost 2 bases; unmatched junction nucleotides: 7. Germline CDR1 is SGHRS and CDR2 is YFSETQ. CDR3 sequence reads: CASSQRQGINYGYTF. The CDR3 DNA is TGCGCCAGCAGCCAAAGACAGGGGATAAACTATGGCTACACCTTC.

The chain employs TRBV6-4 and TRBJ2-1, with 9 bases fitting TRBD2. Trimming took 3 bases from V and 6 from J; bases not matched to a gene: 6. CDR3 size: 15 residues. Germline assignment: CDR1 MRHNA and CDR2 SNTAGT. CDR3 amino acids: CASSEVSGSVNEQFF. The CDR3 DNA reads as TGTGCCAGCAGTGAGGTTAGCGGGAGTGTCAATGAGCAGTTCTTC.

The V gene is TRBV18, the J gene TRBJ2-2, with a tentative D call TRBD2 (6 bases). CDR3 length: 15 amino acids. Trimming stripped 2 bases from V and 3 bases from J, with 10 bases between. Germline V gives CDR1 KGHSH, CDR2 LQKENI. In DNA form, the CDR3 reads TGTGCCAGCTCACCAACCGGGACTTACACCGGGGAGCTGTTTTTT. Encoded protein: CASSPTGTYTGELFF.

This clone was found once. The chain links TRBV27 to TRBJ2-1, with D tentatively TRBD1 (5 bases). Germline V gene data show CDR1 as MNHEY and CDR2 as SMNVEV (reference sequence). V shed 1 base and J shed 5 bases, with 24 bases lying between them. The length of the CDR3 is 19 residues. The DNA for the CDR3 is TGTGCCAGCAGTTTATTGTCAGGGTCCCTCGCCCCAAATAACAATGAGCAGTTCTTC. Its translation: CASSLLSGSLAPNNNEQFF.

The chain uses TRBV5-1 and TRBJ2-1, with a tentative D call TRBD2 (5 bases). The CDR3 extends over 15 amino acids. V was shortened by 5 bases and J by 4 bases, with 16 bases between the two germline ends. Germline V lookup: CDR1 SGHRS, CDR2 YFSETQ. The CDR3, as DNA: TGCGCCAGCAGATCCCCCTCCGGGGTGTACAATGAGCAGTTCTTC. Amino acid sequence: CASRSPSGVYNEQFF. The full variable domain, rest sourced from reference TRBV5-1 and TRBJ2-1, is KAGVTQTPRYLIKTRGQQVTLSCSPISGHRSVSWYQQTPGQGLQFLFEYFSETQRNKGNFPGRFSGRQFSNSRSEMNVSTLELGDSALYLCASRSPSGVYNEQFFGPGTRLTVL.

The rearrangement uses TRBV2 and TRBJ1-2; D unclear. Per the germline V gene, CDR1 is SNHLY and CDR2 is FYNNEI. Trimming took off 7 bases at V and 5 bases at J, with 14 bases between the two ends. The CDR3 length is 13 residues. The CDR3 nucleotides are TGTGCCAGCAAAGTGCGAGGTTCATATGGCTACACCTTC. It encodes CASKVRGSYGYTF.

The chain employs TRBV14 and TRBJ1-6; D remains unclear. Trimming cost V 1 base and J 12 bases, with 13 bases left between them. The CDR3 sequence is 14 residues long. Per the germline V gene, CDR1 is SGHDN and CDR2 is FVKESK. CDR3 in DNA: TGTGCCAGCAGCCAAGTTGGCGCGACTGGACCCCTCCACTTT. Its translation is CASSQVGATGPLHF.

This chain links TRBV28 with TRBJ1-4, with 11 bases identical to TRBD1. Trimming at V came to 4 bases and at J to 8 bases, leaving 3 bases not matched to a gene. CDR1 is MDHEN, CDR2 SYDVKM, per germline. CDR3 size: 14 residues. The chain's CDR3 is CASSWDRGNEKLFF. For the CDR3, the DNA is TGTGCCAGCAGTTGGGACAGGGGGAACGAAAAACTGTTTTTT. Using reference TRBV28 and TRBJ1-4 for the parts outside the CDR3, the full variable domain is DVKVTQSSRYLVKRTGEKVFLECVQDMDHENMFWYRQDPGLGLRLIYFSYDVKMKEKGDIPEGYSVSREKKERFSLILESASTNQTSMYLCASSWDRGNEKLFFGSGTQLSVL.

The genes are TRBV13 and TRBJ1-1; D is unresolved. The germline V gene encodes CDR1 PRHDT and CDR2 FYEKMQ (reference sequence). Trimming stripped 1 base from V and 1 base from J, with 4 bases between. The length of the CDR3 is 13 residues. The CDR3 loop is CASSLAGNTEAFF. The CDR3 nucleotides are TGTGCCAGCAGCTTAGCGGGGAACACTGAAGCTTTCTTT.

The chain combines TRBV27 with TRBJ1-4; TRBD1 agrees at 7 bases. The germline V gene encodes CDR1 MNHEY and CDR2 SMNVEV (reference sequence). The V segment lost 5 bases and the J segment 8 bases; nucleotides outside the gene matches: 11. The CDR3 is 15 amino acids. The CDR3 nucleotides read TGTGCCAGCAGTCCTTCTCATGACAGGGCGGAAAAACTGTTTTTT. This translates into CASSPSHDRAEKLFF.

This clone was found once. The chain carries TRBV6-2 or TRBV6-3 and TRBJ1-2, with TRBD1 as a possible D gene (5 bases). Trimming removed 2 bases from V and 0 bases from J, with 16 bases in between. This CDR3 is 17 amino acids long. Germline-derived CDR1 and CDR2 are MNHEY and SVGEGT. In DNA, the CDR3 is TGTGCCAGCAGTTACCCCTCAGGGTGGGGTACTAACTATGGCTACACCTTC. It translates to CASSYPSGWGTNYGYTF.

The rearrangement uses TRBV28 and TRBJ1-1, with D uncertain. The CDR3 runs 11 residues. Deletions cut 3 bases from V and 6 bases from J, with 5 bases between. Germline lookup yields CDR1 MDHEN and CDR2 SYDVKM. The CDR3 sequence: CASSFRAEAFF. The CDR3 bases are TGTGCCAGCAGTTTTAGAGCTGAAGCTTTCTTT. The whole variable domain, filled in from reference TRBV28 and TRBJ1-1, reads DVKVTQSSRYLVKRTGEKVFLECVQDMDHENMFWYRQDPGLGLRLIYFSYDVKMKEKGDIPEGYSVSREKKERFSLILESASTNQTSMYLCASSFRAEAFFGQGTRLTVV.

The chain joins TRBV11-2 to TRBJ1-6; possibly TRBD1 for D (5 bases). The length of the CDR3 is 13 residues. Per the germline V gene, CDR1 is SGHAT and CDR2 is FQNNGV. V lost 7 bases to trimming and J lost 3 bases, with 7 bases between them. CDR3 region: CASIDSYNSPLHF. For the CDR3, the DNA is TGTGCCAGCATAGACAGCTATAATTCACCCCTCCACTTT.

The chain joins TRBV2 to TRBJ2-4; possible D gene TRBD1, 5 bases. CDR1 is SNHLY, CDR2 FYNNEI, per germline. The CDR3 loop spans 14 amino acids. V was cut by 3 bases and J by 8 bases, with 14 bases left in between. The CDR3 DNA reads as TGTGCCAGCAGTGACGTAGGGGAAGAAGACATTCAGTACTTC. It encodes CASSDVGEEDIQYF.

This clone was counted only a few times. This chain connects TRBV5-1 to TRBJ2-3, with 7 bases lining up with TRBD1. In germline, CDR1 is SGHRS, CDR2 YFSETQ. This CDR3 has 15 residues. V gave up 0 bases and J gave up 4 bases; unmatched junction bases: 5. The CDR3 DNA sequence: TGCGCCAGCAGCTTGGTCCGACAGGGCGCAGATACGCAGTATTTT. This encodes CASSLVRQGADTQYF. Based on the CDR3 plus reference TRBV5-1 and TRBJ2-3, the full variable domain is KAGVTQTPRYLIKTRGQQVTLSCSPISGHRSVSWYQQTPGQGLQFLFEYFSETQRNKGNFPGRFSGRQFSNSRSEMNVSTLELGDSALYLCASSLVRQGADTQYFGPGTRLTVL.

This rearrangement joins TRBV6-2 or TRBV6-3 to TRBJ2-7, with D possibly TRBD1 on 5 matching bases. Per the germline V gene, CDR1 is MNHEY and CDR2 is SVGEGT. The length of the CDR3 is 14 residues. V lost 4 bases and J 2 bases, leaving 12 bases between the germline ends. The CDR3 DNA is TGTGCCAGCAGTTCCTTGACAGAAACCTACGAGCAGTACTTC. This translates into CASSSLTETYEQYF.

The gene calls are TRBV24-1 and TRBJ2-7; TRBD1 matches at 11 bases. J lost 3 bases, V lost 7 bases, and 7 bases had no gene match. The CDR3 totals 15 residues. Germline V CDR1 and CDR2: KGHDR, SFDVKD. CDR3 sequence (DNA): TGTGCCACCAGCCGGACAGGGGGCAGCTACTACGAGCAGTACTTC. Its protein product is CATSRTGGSYYEQYF.

This CDR3 reads CASSATVYGVSRQYF. In nucleotides, the CDR3 is TGTGCCAGCAGCGCCACCGTCTACGGGGTCTCCCGGCAGTACTTC. This chain links TRBV5-4 with TRBJ2-7; a weak D match, TRBD2 (5 bases). The V gene's germline CDR1 is SGHNT and CDR2 YYREEE (reference sequence). The germline V and J ends were trimmed by 4 bases and 9 bases, with 23 bases remaining between them. The CDR3 contains 15 residues.

J is TRBJ1-1 and V is TRBV18; maybe TRBD1 (5 bases). The germline V gene has CDR1 KGHSH and CDR2 LQKENI. Trimming took off 2 bases at V and 1 base at J, with 11 bases between the two ends. CDR3 length equals 15 residues. The CDR3: CASSPYPQGNTEAFF. The DNA of the CDR3 is TGTGCCAGCTCACCATACCCCCAGGGGAACACTGAAGCTTTCTTT. Full variable domain (missing parts from reference TRBV18 and TRBJ1-1): NAGVMQNPRHLVRRRGQEARLRCSPMKGHSHVYWYRQLPEEGLKFMVYLQKENIIDESGMPKERFSAEFPKEGPSILRIQQVVRGDSAAYFCASSPYPQGNTEAFFGQGTRLTVV.

The V gene is TRBV2, the J gene TRBJ2-7; 7 positions match TRBD1. Germline V gene lookup returns CDR1 SNHLY and CDR2 FYNNEI. The CDR3 length is 15 residues. The V and J ends lost 3 bases and 4 bases, in that order; junction bases with no gene match: 9. The CDR3 sequence is CASSDPRQGPYEQYF. CDR3 nucleotides: TGTGCCAGCAGTGATCCTAGACAGGGACCTTACGAGCAGTACTTC.